This record covers a single T cell receptor (beta chain). Its antigen remains unknown. The data belong to a study of blood T cells in healthy people across ages. Whole-study findings and limits: TCR beta diversity was tightly associated with the proportion of naive T cells.

This CDR3 spans 14 amino acids. The V end lost 3 bases, the J end lost 7 bases, and 13 bases lay between the germline ends. For the second PCR, which ran for 7 to 11 cycles, a sample-barcoded 5' primer and a J-beta primer mix were used. Each TCR beta cDNA got a 12-nucleotide random molecular identifier. TCRdb reprocessed the 5' RACE reads with MiXCR, giving one entry per CDR3 protein. The sample has about 650,000 distinct CDR3 sequences; roughly half are singletons. The origin of this receptor is a woman older than 75 in good health. Sequenced material: blood. The J gene is TRBJ1-5, the V gene TRBV12-3 or TRBV12-4; D is unclear. The CDR3 spells CASSFGGLRQPQHF. The CDR3 DNA reads as TGTGCCAGCAGTTTCGGCGGTCTAAGGCAGCCCCAGCATTTT.